This T cell receptor (beta chain) was captured by sequencing in a study of early T cells in non-severe SARS-CoV-2 infection. About the study: With bulk RNA from unsorted whole blood as input, sequencing yielded unpaired chains.

Notes on this clonotype: Its antigen is currently unknown.

Broader study findings: VDJdb matching skewed toward anti-spike CD8 responses, missing private and CD4 specificities.

Attachment of unique molecular identifiers to individual cDNA molecules was performed. Via MiXCR, TCRdb re-called the 5' RACE reads, giving one row per CDR3 protein. The sample has approximately 110,000 distinct CDR3 sequences, about 15% seen once; the top ten hold around a fifth. J lost 7 bases, V lost 1 base, and 11 bases had no gene match. The CDR3 is 17 amino acids. Germline CDR1 and CDR2: SQVTM and ANQGSEA. The chain has TRBV29-1 and TRBJ2-1; TRBD1 matches 12 bases. Input material: whole blood. The sequence came from an adult who was a healthcare worker with PCR-confirmed SARS-CoV-2 infection or an uninfected control (not recorded which). In DNA form, the CDR3 reads TGCAGCGTTGAAGGGGGACAGGGGGCGGAGGGGATGAATGAGCAGTTCTTC. Translating it yields CSVEGGQGAEGMNEQFF.